One sample yielded the 26 T cell receptor beta chains listed below, sequenced in a study of lung T cells in sarcoidosis with Löfgren's syndrome. TCRdb reanalysed the reads using MiXCR and keeps one entry per CDR3 protein. This sample has tens of thousands of distinct CDR3 sequences, with 21% found just once. Sequenced material: CD4+ T cells from PBMCs. These receptors were obtained from a human donor with sarcoidosis (Löfgren's syndrome or another form), or a control subject (not recorded which).

This clonotype was observed at least ten times. The chain combines TRBV19 with TRBJ2-3; the D is unclear. V was pared by 2 bases and J by 0 bases, with 9 bases between. The CDR3 totals 15 residues. The germline CDR1 and CDR2 sequences are LNHDA and SQIVND (reference sequence). The CDR3 protein is CASSINLVSTDTQYF. The CDR3 DNA follows: TGTGCCAGTAGTATAAACCTGGTTAGCACAGATACGCAGTATTTT.

The chain couples TRBV12-3 or TRBV12-4 to TRBJ2-5; perhaps TRBD2 as D (6 bases). CDR3 length: 13 amino acids. Trimming took off 3 bases at V and 9 bases at J, with 14 bases between the two ends. CDR3 in amino acids: CASSLNRREAQYF. CDR3 nucleotide sequence: TGTGCCAGCAGTTTGAACAGAAGGGAGGCCCAGTACTTC.

V is TRBV29-1 and J is TRBJ2-1; D possibly uses TRBD1 or TRBD2 (6 bases each). V lost 0 bases and J 10 bases, leaving 19 bases between the germline ends. This CDR3 region has 15 residues. Germline values: CDR1 SQVTM, CDR2 ANQGSEA. Here the CDR3 DNA reads TGCAGCGTTGAAGACCTCGGGACTTCGGGGGCAGAGCAGTTCTTC. The encoded protein is CSVEDLGTSGAEQFF.

This clonotype was seen more than once but under ten times. The chain links TRBV9 to TRBJ2-1, with 8 bases that match TRBD2. J gave up 4 bases and V 4 bases, and 19 bases lay outside the gene matches. Germline assignment: CDR1 SGDLS and CDR2 YYNGEE. The CDR3 is 19 residues long. The CDR3 DNA sequence: TGTGCCAGCAGCCCCTTCATGCAAGGCGGGAGGCCGAAATACAATGAGCAGTTCTTC. Residues: CASSPFMQGGRPKYNEQFF.

The chain is built from TRBV3-1 and TRBJ1-1; D unclear. The CDR3 is made up of 15 amino acids. The V end was cut by 4 bases, the J end by 3 bases, with 15 bases between. Germline loops: CDR1 LGHDT, CDR2 YNNKEL (reference sequence). CDR3 sequence reads: CASSRWAKTDTEAFF. CDR3 sequence (DNA): TGTGCCAGCAGCCGGTGGGCGAAAACGGACACTGAAGCTTTCTTT.

This clonotype showed up just a few times. Without the conserved terminal phenylalanine or tryptophan, this CDR3 likely stems from a read error. The chain recombines TRBV6-1 with TRBJ2-5, with D hard to call. CDR1 is MNHNS, CDR2 SASEGT, per germline. This CDR3 has 15 amino acids. The V end lost 4 bases, the J end lost 0 bases, and 12 bases lay between the germline ends. The CDR3 here is CASSGPQWYQETQYL. CDR3 coding DNA: TGTGCCAGCAGTGGTCCACAATGGTACCAAGAGACCCAGTACCTC.

This clonotype was counted many times. DNA of the CDR3: TGCAGTGCTTCCCTCTCGTATGGCTACACCTTC. Its protein is CSASLSYGYTF. J is TRBJ1-2 and V is TRBV20-1; D ambiguous. Trimming left V 5 bases short and J 5 bases short, with 9 bases between. The CDR3 has 11 amino acids. The V gene's germline CDR1 is DFQATT and CDR2 SNEGSKA (reference sequence).

This clonotype was found a few times. The rearrangement links TRBV5-1 to TRBJ2-3, with 10 bases identical to TRBD2. This CDR3 has 15 residues. Germline V gene sequence: CDR1 SGHRS, CDR2 YFSETQ. Losses at the gene ends were 7 bases for V and 2 bases for J; bases not matched to a gene: 7. Here the CDR3 DNA reads TGCGCCAGCGGCGAACTAGCGGGGATCACAGATACGCAGTATTTT. Translation: CASGELAGITDTQYF.

This clonotype has a handful of counts. The chain carries TRBV5-4 and TRBJ2-5, with TRBD2 matching over 7 bases. The germline gives CDR1 SGHNT, CDR2 YYREEE (reference sequence). V was clipped by 2 bases and J by 0 bases; unmatched bases: 7. The CDR3 length is 16 residues. CDR3 nucleotide sequence: TGTGCCAGCAGCTTTGGGGGGGGAAGCGACCAAGAGACCCAGTACTTC. It codes for CASSFGGGSDQETQYF.

This clonotype was counted many times. The chain carries TRBV7-2 and TRBJ1-3; D unresolved. Germline lookup yields CDR1 SGHTA and CDR2 FQGNSA. This CDR3 is built from 15 residues. V shed 5 bases and J shed 0 bases, with 11 bases lying between them. This CDR3 reads CASSPGPNSGNTIYF. For the CDR3, the DNA is TGTGCCAGCAGCCCCGGGCCTAACTCTGGAAACACCATATATTTT.

J is TRBJ2-1 and V is TRBV29-1; D is undetermined. Trimming took 8 bases from V and 5 from J, leaving 7 bases between them. This CDR3 spans 10 amino acids. The V gene's germline CDR1 is SQVTM and CDR2 ANQGSEA. The CDR3 region is CSIQNNEQFF. CDR3 bases: TGCAGCATCCAAAACAATGAGCAGTTCTTC.

Worth noting for this clonotype: One junction end disagrees with the germline gene, perhaps due to a read error. The chain employs TRBV15 and TRBJ1-5, with D possibly matching TRBD1 (6 bases). This CDR3 comprises 17 residues. Germline CDR1 is LNHNV and CDR2 is YYDKDF (reference sequence). Written as DNA, the CDR3 is TGCGCCACCAGCAGAGATCGGCATGGGGGCATCAATCAGCCCCAGCATTTT. Residues: CATSRDRHGGINQPQHF.

The J gene is TRBJ1-1, the V gene TRBV9; no definite D call. V gave up 1 base and J gave up 1 base, with 8 bases separating them. There are 14 residues in the CDR3. The germline gives CDR1 SGDLS, CDR2 YYNGEE. The CDR3 is CASSVQGSNTEAFF. The CDR3 nucleotides are TGTGCCAGCAGCGTACAAGGGTCGAACACTGAAGCTTTCTTT.

This sequence joins TRBV29-1 and TRBJ1-2; D is uncertain. Trimming pared 1 base from V and 10 bases from J, leaving 10 bases between. Looked up from germline, CDR1 is SQVTM and CDR2 is ANQGSEA. The CDR3 consists of 11 residues. The CDR3 reads CSVEGTIPYTF. The DNA of the CDR3 is TGCAGCGTTGAAGGGACGATCCCCTACACCTTC.

This clonotype was seen many times. The DNA of the CDR3 is TGTGCCAGCAGGCGGACTAGCGGGGACACAGATACGCAGTATTTT. Protein product: CASRRTSGDTDTQYF. This sequence joins TRBV6-1 and TRBJ2-3, with 12 bases fitting TRBD2. The germline V gene has CDR1 MNHNS and CDR2 SASEGT. The CDR3 is 15 amino acids. V lost 6 bases and J lost 2; bases outside the gene matches: 3.

This clonotype was counted ten times or more. The V call is TRBV9, the J call TRBJ1-3, with 8 bases matching TRBD1. CDR1 is SGDLS, CDR2 YYNGEE, per germline. The V gene end was trimmed by 3 bases and the J gene end by 4 bases; junction bases not matched to a gene: 6. The CDR3 has 15 residues. The CDR3 spells CASSGTGMSGNTIYF. The CDR3 coding sequence is TGTGCCAGCAGCGGGACAGGGATGTCCGGAAACACCATATATTTT.

Comments on this clonotype: A junction boundary mismatches the germline segment, possibly from a read error. The chain is built from TRBV7-7 and TRBJ2-5, with D perhaps matching TRBD2 (5 bases). Looked up from germline, CDR1 is SSHAT and CDR2 is FNYEAQ (reference sequence). The CDR3 loop spans 15 amino acids. The DNA of the CDR3 is TGTGCTAGCAGCTTAACGGGGTTCCTCCAAGAGACCCAGTACTTC. Translation: CASSLTGFLQETQYF.

The sample holds a few counts of this clonotype. This sequence joins TRBV29-1 and TRBJ2-7; 7 bases fit TRBD2. The CDR3 extends over 11 amino acids. V lost 6 bases and J lost 4; bases outside the gene matches: 3. The germline CDR1 and CDR2 sequences are SQVTM and ANQGSEA. The CDR3 nucleotides read TGCAGCGTCGGTAGCGGGTACGAGCAGTACTTC. Translation gives CSVGSGYEQYF.

The genes are TRBV2 and TRBJ1-1, with D possibly TRBD1 on 5 matching bases. V gave up 8 bases and J gave up 4 bases, with 14 bases separating them. The CDR3 runs to 13 residues. Germline values: CDR1 SNHLY, CDR2 FYNNEI. CDR3: CASGAKGITEAFF. The CDR3 bases are TGTGCCAGCGGGGCTAAGGGGATCACTGAAGCTTTCTTT. Full variable domain (rest looked up from reference TRBV2 and TRBJ1-1): EPEVTQTPSHQVTQMGQEVILRCVPISNHLYFYWYRQILGQKVEFLVSFYNNEISEKSEIFDDQFSVERPDGSNFTLKIRSTKLEDSAMYFCASGAKGITEAFFGQGTRLTVV.

The J gene is TRBJ2-5, the V gene TRBV25-1, with 8 positions matching TRBD2. Losses at the gene ends were 1 base for V and 4 bases for J; bases not matched to a gene: 5. This CDR3 has 15 residues. The germline V gene has CDR1 MGHDK and CDR2 SYGVNS. The DNA for the CDR3 is TGTGCCAGCAGTGAATTGACTAGCGAGAGAGAGACCCAGTACTTC. Amino acid sequence: CASSELTSERETQYF.

This clonotype occurred many times. The genes are TRBV6-1 and TRBJ2-4; 10 bases map to TRBD2. Germline V gene lookup returns CDR1 MNHNS and CDR2 SASEGT. Unmatched junction bases numbered 8, after V lost 0 bases and J lost 6 bases. This CDR3 spans 17 amino acids. The CDR3 sequence: CASSEAEAGGPGNIQYF. Here the CDR3 DNA reads TGTGCCAGCAGTGAAGCCGAAGCGGGGGGGCCTGGAAACATTCAGTACTTC.

This clonotype was observed many times. The chain joins TRBV6-1 to TRBJ2-7, with 8 bases matching TRBD2. The V gene end was trimmed by 5 bases and the J gene end by 4 bases; junction bases not matched to a gene: 4. Looked up from germline, CDR1 is MNHNS and CDR2 is SASEGT. The CDR3 loop spans 13 amino acids. Written as DNA, the CDR3 is TGTGCCAGCAGTTATGGGACTAGATACGAGCAGTACGTC. Translating gives CASSYGTRYEQYV.

About this clonotype itself: A read error is possible here, since a much larger clone lies one base away. The chain is built from TRBV5-4 and TRBJ2-3, with unresolved D. V shed 0 bases and J shed 0 bases, with 8 bases lying between them. Germline CDR1 and CDR2: SGHNT and YYREEE (reference sequence). This CDR3 is built from 15 residues. The CDR3: CASSLECPSTDTQYF. CDR3 nucleotide sequence: TGTGCCAGCAGCTTGGAGTGTCCTAGCACAGATACGCAGTATTTT.

This clonotype occurred a few times. The V gene is TRBV3-1, the J gene TRBJ1-1, with D possibly TRBD1 on 5 matching bases. The V end lost 5 bases, the J end lost 2 bases, and 18 bases lay between the germline ends. The CDR3 contains 16 residues. Germline V gene data show CDR1 as LGHDT and CDR2 as YNNKEL (reference sequence). The CDR3 bases are TGTGCCAGCAGCTCCCGGGGGACGGCGGTTAACACTGAAGCTTTCTTT. Its translation: CASSSRGTAVNTEAFF. The complete variable domain, with remaining parts taken from reference TRBV3-1 and TRBJ1-1, reads DTAVSQTPKYLVTQMGNDKSIKCEQNLGHDTMYWYKQDSKKFLKIMFSYNNKELIINETVPNRFSPKSPDKAHLNLHINSLELGDSAVYFCASSSRGTAVNTEAFFGQGTRLTVV.

This clonotype was counted only a few times. The chain links TRBV5-1 to TRBJ2-3; 7 bases align to TRBD2. Germline V gene sequence: CDR1 SGHRS, CDR2 YFSETQ. V shed 7 bases, J shed 5 bases, and the junction held 7 bases outside the gene matches. The CDR3 sequence is 13 residues long. The CDR3 DNA reads as TGCGCCAGCGCCGGGACTACCGGAGATACGCAGTATTTT. Amino acid sequence: CASAGTTGDTQYF.

The genes are TRBV19 and TRBJ1-3; 10 positions match TRBD1. The trim removed 4 bases at V and 0 bases at J, leaving 12 bases unmatched. CDR3 length equals 19 residues. Looked up from germline, CDR1 is LNHDA and CDR2 is SQIVND (reference sequence). CDR3 in DNA: TGTGCCAGTAGTACGCGACAGGGGGCAGTTCTGAACTCTGGAAACACCATATATTTT. Translated, it gives CASSTRQGAVLNSGNTIYF.